The 2 T cell receptor beta chains below all came from one sample that was sequenced in a study of blood T cell repertoires in COVID-19 (dated by TCRdb to the early 2020s). The library came from the immunoSEQ multiplex PCR assay. In its TCRdb copy, this immuneACCESS table keeps in-frame sequences only and misses some clones. Where compared with another copy, unresolved V genes explain less than half of these, and the others have no known cause. The sample table holds some 120,000 clones, of which roughly 83% were seen once. Roughly 0.83% of the sample comes from the top ten. Sequenced material: peripheral blood. These receptors were collected from a woman between 65 and 79 years old with acute or convalescent COVID-19.

A few counts support this clone. This chain uses TRBV5-1 with TRBJ2-1, with 16 bases identical to TRBD2. The CDR3 spans 15 residues. CDR1 is SGHRS, CDR2 YFSETQ, per germline. V trimming: 4 bases; J trimming: 6 bases; junction bases outside the gene matches: 1. The CDR3 spells CASSGTSGRANEQFF. The CDR3 nucleotides read TGCGCCAGCAGCGGGACTAGCGGGAGGGCCAATGAGCAGTTCTTC.

J is TRBJ2-4 and V is TRBV13, with 10 bases aligning to TRBD2. This CDR3 comprises 17 residues. Germline CDR1 and CDR2: PRHDT and FYEKMQ (reference sequence). V lost 3 bases to trimming and J lost 3 bases; unmatched junction nucleotides: 8. CDR3: CASSFLSGRAGKNIQYF. DNA of the CDR3: TGTGCCAGCAGCTTTCTAAGCGGGAGGGCGGGCAAAAACATTCAGTACTTC.